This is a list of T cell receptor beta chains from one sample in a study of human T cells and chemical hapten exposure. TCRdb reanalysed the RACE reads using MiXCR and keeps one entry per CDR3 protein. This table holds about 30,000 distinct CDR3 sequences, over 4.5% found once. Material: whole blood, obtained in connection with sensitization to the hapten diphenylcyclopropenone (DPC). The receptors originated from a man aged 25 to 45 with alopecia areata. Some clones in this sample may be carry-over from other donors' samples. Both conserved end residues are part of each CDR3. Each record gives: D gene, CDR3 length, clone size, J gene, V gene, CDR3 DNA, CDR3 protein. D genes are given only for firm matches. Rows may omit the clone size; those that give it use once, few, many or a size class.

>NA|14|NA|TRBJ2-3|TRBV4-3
TGCGCCAGCAGCCAGAGCGGAGGCACAGATACGCAGTATTTT
CASSQSGGTDTQYF
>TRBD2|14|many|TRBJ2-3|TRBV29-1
TGCAGCGTTGTGTGGGAGGGGATCACAGATACGCAGTATTTT
CSVVWEGITDTQYF
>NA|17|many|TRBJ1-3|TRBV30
TGTGCCTGGAGTGATATGAGTTGGGTGGGCCAAGGAAACACCATATATTTT
CAWSDMSWVGQGNTIYF
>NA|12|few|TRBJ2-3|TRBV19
TGTGCCAGTAGTATCAGCGCAGATACGCAGTATTTT
CASSISADTQYF
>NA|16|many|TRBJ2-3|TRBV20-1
TGCAGTGCTAGAGATCTGCCCGGTTCTAGCACAGATACGCAGTATTTT
CSARDLPGSSTDTQYF
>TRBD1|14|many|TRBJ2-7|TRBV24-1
TGTGCCACCAGTTCGGGACAGAGCTCCTACGAGCAGTACTTC
CATSSGQSSYEQYF
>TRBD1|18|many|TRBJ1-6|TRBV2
TGTGCCAGCAGTGAAAGGGGCACAGGGGCGAGATATAATTCACCCCTCCACTTT
CASSERGTGARYNSPLHF
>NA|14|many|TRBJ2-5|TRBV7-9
TGTGCCAGCAGCGTACAAAGCGGGCAAGAGACCCAGTACTTC
CASSVQSGQETQYF
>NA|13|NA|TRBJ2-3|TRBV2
TGTGCCAGCAGTGAAGGACCCACAGATACGCAGTATTTT
CASSEGPTDTQYF
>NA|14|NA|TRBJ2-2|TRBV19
TGTGCCAGTAGTATAGACCCTCTGGCCCGGGAGCTGTTTTTT
CASSIDPLARELFF
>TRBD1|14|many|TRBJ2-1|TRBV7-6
TGTGCCAGCAGCGTGGGACAGGCCGGGCGGGAGCAGTTCTTC
CASSVGQAGREQFF
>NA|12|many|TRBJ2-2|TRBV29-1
TGCAGCGTGTTGCGAAACACCGGGGAGCTGTTTTTT
CSVLRNTGELFF
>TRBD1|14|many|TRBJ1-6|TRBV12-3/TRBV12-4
TGTGCCAGCAGTTCCGGGACAGGGAATTCACCCCTCCACTTT
CASSSGTGNSPLHF
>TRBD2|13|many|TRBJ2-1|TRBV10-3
TGTGCCACATCGGAAGCGGGGGGCAATGAGCAGTTCTTC
CATSEAGGNEQFF
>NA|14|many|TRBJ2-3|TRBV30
TGTGCCTGGACCCAACCTGGGGGATCGGATACGCAGTATTTT
CAWTQPGGSDTQYF
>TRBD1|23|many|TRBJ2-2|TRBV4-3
TGCGCCAGCAGCCAAGAACATATAGGGACAGGGTTGTATTTAGGACCAAACACCGGGGAGCTGTTTTTT
CASSQEHIGTGLYLGPNTGELFF
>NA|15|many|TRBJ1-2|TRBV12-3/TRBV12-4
TGTGCCAGCAGTCCTTCGGACAGTGTCGCCTATGGCTACACCTTC
CASSPSDSVAYGYTF
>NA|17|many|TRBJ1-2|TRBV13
TGTGCCAGCAGCTTAGGCCTCCAAGGGGCAACTAACTATGGCTACACCTTC
CASSLGLQGATNYGYTF
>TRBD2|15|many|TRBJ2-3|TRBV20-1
TGCAGTGCTAGCCCGACTAGCGGGAGCACAGATACGCAGTATTTT
CSASPTSGSTDTQYF
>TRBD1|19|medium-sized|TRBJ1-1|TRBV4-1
TGCGCCAGCAGCCAAGACGCACCGGGACAGGGGGATCTGGACACTGAAGCTTTCTTT
CASSQDAPGQGDLDTEAFF
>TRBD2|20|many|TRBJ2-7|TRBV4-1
TGCGCCAGCAGCCAAGAGCCACCCGGGGTAGCGGGGGGCCGGTCCTACGAGCAGTACTTC
CASSQEPPGVAGGRSYEQYF
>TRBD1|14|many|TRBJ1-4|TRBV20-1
TGCAGTGCCAGGGGGGAGGAGGGGTATGAAAAACTGTTTTTT
CSARGEEGYEKLFF
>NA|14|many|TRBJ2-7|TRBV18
TGTGCCAGCTCGCTCCGGGACGGTCCCTACGAGCAGTACTTC
CASSLRDGPYEQYF
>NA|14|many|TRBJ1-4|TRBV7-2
TGTGCCAGCAGCTTTAAAGCAACTAATGAAAAACTGTTTTTT
CASSFKATNEKLFF
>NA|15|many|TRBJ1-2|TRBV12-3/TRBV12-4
TGTGCCAGCAGTCCTGCCTACGTGACTAACTATGGCTACACCTTC
CASSPAYVTNYGYTF
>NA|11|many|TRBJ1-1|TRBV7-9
TGTGCCAGCAGCCTTAGGGACGAAGCTTTCTTT
CASSLRDEAFF
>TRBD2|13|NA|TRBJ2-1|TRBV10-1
TGCGCCAGCAGACCCAGCGGGGGTGATGAGCAGTTCTTC
CASRPSGGDEQFF
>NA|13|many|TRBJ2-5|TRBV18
TGTGCCAGCTCACCACAGGGACAAGAGACCCAGTACTTC
CASSPQGQETQYF
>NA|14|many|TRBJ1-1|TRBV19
TGTGCCAGTAGTCAATACGGGGTGCTGACTGAAGCTTTCTTT
CASSQYGVLTEAFF
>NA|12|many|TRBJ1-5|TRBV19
TGTGCCAGTAGTATGGGTTCTCAGCCCCAGCATTTT
CASSMGSQPQHF
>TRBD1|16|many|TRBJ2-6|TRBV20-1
TGCAGTGCTAGAGGGCCAGGGGGCAGTGGGGCCAACGTCCTGACTTTC
CSARGPGGSGANVLTF
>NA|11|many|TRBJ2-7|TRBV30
TGTGCCTGGAGTGGGGGAGGAGAGCAGTACTTC
CAWSGGGEQYF